This T cell receptor beta chain comes out of a study of T cell responses to AZD1222 COVID-19 vaccine. Study outcomes and limitations: Donors were largely white British and mainly female; clonal diversity was possibly underestimated.

About this clone: The antigen is not known.

Sequencing used immunoSEQ multiplex PCR; TCRdb keeps in-frame clones, though not all of them. The sample records about 110,000 clones, 92% being singletons. The sample here was peripheral blood, taken 28 days after the second AZD1222 dose. The clonotype comes from an adult who received the AZD1222 COVID-19 vaccine.

DNA for the CDR3: TGTGCCAGCAGTAAGTCCCAGCAATGGACCGGGGAGCTGTTTTTT. This translates into CASSKSQQWTGELFF. The chain couples TRBV25-1 to TRBJ2-2, with D unclear. This CDR3 has 15 amino acids. CDR1 and CDR2 from the germline V gene are MGHDK and SYGVNS. Trimming took 5 bases from V and 5 from J, leaving 15 bases between them.